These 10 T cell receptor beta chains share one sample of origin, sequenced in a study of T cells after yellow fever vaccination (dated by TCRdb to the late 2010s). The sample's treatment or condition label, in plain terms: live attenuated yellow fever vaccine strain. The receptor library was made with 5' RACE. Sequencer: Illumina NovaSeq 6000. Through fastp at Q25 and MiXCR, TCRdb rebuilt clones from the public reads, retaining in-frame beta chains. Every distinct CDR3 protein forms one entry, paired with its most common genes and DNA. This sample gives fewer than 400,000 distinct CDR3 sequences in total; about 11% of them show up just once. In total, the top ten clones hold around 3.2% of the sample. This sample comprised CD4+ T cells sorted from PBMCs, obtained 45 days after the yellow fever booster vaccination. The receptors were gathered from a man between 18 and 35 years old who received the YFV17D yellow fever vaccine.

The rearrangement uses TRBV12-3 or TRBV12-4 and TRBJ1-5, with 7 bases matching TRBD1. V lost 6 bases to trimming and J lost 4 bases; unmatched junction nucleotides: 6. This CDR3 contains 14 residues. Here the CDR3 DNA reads TGTGCCAGCAGCGACAGGGTAGTAAATCAGCCCCAGCATTTT. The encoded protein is CASSDRVVNQPQHF.

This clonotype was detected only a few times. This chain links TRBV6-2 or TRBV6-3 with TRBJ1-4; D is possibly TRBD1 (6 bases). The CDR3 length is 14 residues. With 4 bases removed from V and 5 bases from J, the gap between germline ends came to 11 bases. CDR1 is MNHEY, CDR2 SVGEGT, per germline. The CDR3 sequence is CASSSPGDNEKLFF. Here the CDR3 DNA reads TGTGCCAGCAGTTCTCCAGGGGACAATGAAAAACTGTTTTTT.

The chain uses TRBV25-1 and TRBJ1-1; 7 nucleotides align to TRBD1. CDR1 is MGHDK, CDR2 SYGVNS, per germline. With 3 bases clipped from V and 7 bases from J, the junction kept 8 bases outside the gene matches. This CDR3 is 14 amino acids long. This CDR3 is CASSELGGRLEAFF. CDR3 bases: TGTGCCAGCAGTGAGTTAGGGGGCAGGCTTGAAGCTTTCTTT. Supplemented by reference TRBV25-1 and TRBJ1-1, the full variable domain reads EADIYQTPRYLVIGTGKKITLECSQTMGHDKMYWYQQDPGMELHLIHYSYGVNSTEKGDLSSESTVSRIRTEHFPLTLESARPSHTSQYLCASSELGGRLEAFFGQGTRLTVV.

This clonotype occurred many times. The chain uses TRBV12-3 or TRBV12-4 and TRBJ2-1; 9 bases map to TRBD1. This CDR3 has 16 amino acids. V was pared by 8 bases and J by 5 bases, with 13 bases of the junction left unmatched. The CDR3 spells CASGARDRELHNEQFF. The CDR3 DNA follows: TGTGCCAGCGGCGCGCGGGACAGGGAATTACACAATGAGCAGTTCTTC.

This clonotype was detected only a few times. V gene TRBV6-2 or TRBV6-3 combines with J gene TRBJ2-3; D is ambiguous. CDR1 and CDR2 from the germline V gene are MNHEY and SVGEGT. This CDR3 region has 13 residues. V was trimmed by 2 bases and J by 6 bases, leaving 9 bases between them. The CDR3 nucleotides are TGTGCCAGCAGTTACGGGGTGGTGGATACGCAGTATTTT. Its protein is CASSYGVVDTQYF.

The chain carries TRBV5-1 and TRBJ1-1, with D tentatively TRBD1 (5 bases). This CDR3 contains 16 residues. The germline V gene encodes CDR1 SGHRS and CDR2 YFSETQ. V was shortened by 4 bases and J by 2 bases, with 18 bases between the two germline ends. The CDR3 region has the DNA TGCGCCAGCAGCGGATTCAGGGAGGGACTTAACACTGAAGCTTTCTTT. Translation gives CASSGFREGLNTEAFF.

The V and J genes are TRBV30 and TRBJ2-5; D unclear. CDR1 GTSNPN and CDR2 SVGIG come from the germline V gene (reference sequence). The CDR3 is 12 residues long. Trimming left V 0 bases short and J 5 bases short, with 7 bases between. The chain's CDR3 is CAWSVSAETQYF. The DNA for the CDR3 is TGTGCCTGGAGTGTATCAGCCGAGACCCAGTACTTC.

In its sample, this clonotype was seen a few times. The CDR3 coding sequence is TGTGCCACCAGTGATTCCGGAGGGGAAGGTGAAAAACTGTTTTTT. Protein: CATSDSGGEGEKLFF. The J gene is TRBJ1-4, the V gene TRBV24-1; D is possibly TRBD1 (5 bases). CDR1 is KGHDR and CDR2 is SFDVKD in the germline V gene. V lost 2 bases to trimming and J lost 7 bases, with 13 bases between them. The CDR3 is made up of 15 amino acids.

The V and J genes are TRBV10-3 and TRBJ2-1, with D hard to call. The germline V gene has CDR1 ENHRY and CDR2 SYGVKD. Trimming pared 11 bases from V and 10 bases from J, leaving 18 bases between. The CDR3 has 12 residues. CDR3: CASKGTNEEQFF. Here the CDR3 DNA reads TGTGCCTCGAAGGGAACAAACGAGGAGCAGTTCTTC.

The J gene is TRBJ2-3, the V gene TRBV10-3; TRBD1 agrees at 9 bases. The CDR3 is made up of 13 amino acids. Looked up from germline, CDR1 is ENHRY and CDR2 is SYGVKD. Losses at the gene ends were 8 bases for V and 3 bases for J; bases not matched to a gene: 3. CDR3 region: CAIAGQGTDTQYF. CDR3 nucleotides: TGTGCCATCGCCGGACAGGGGACAGATACGCAGTATTTT.